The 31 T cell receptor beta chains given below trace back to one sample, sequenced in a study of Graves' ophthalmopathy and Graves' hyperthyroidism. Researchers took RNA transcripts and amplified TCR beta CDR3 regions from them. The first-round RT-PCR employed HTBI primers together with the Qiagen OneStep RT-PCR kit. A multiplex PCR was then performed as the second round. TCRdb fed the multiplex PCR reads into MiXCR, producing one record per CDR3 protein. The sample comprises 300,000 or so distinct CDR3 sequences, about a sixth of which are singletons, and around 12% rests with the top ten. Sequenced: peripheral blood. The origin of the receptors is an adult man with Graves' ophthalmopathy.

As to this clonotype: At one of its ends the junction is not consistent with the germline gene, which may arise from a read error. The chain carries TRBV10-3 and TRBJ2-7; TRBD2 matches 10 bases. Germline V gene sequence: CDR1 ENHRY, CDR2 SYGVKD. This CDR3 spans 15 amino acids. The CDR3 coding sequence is TGTGCCATCAGTGAGGGGGTTAGCGGGGGGTACGAGCAGTCCTTC. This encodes CAISEGVSGGYEQSF.

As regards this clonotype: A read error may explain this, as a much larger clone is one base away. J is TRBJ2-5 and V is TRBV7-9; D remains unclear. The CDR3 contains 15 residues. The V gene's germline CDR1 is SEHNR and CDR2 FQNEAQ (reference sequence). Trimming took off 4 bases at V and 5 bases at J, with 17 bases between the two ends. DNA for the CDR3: TGTGCCAGCAGCTCGACCTTAATAAAGGAGGAGACCCAGTACTTC. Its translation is CASSSTLIKEETQYF.

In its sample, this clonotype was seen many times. In DNA, the CDR3 is TGCGCCAGCAGCTTCATTGGGGGGGGCGATAACACTGAAGCTTTCTTT. Translated: CASSFIGGGDNTEAFF. The rearrangement joins TRBV5-1 to TRBJ1-1; TRBD1 is a possible D gene (6 bases). Per germline, CDR1 SGHRS and CDR2 YFSETQ. Trimming pared 2 bases from V and 2 bases from J, leaving 16 bases between. This CDR3 has 16 amino acids.

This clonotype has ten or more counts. CDR3 amino acids: CASSYSRTSGGPQETQYF. CDR3 DNA sequence: TGTGCCAGCAGTTACTCTAGGACTAGCGGGGGGCCTCAAGAGACCCAGTACTTC. The chain recombines TRBV6-5 with TRBJ2-5; 14 positions match TRBD2. The CDR3 has 18 amino acids. V shed 0 bases, J shed 2 bases, and the junction held 5 bases outside the gene matches. The germline V gene has CDR1 MNHEY and CDR2 SVGAGI.

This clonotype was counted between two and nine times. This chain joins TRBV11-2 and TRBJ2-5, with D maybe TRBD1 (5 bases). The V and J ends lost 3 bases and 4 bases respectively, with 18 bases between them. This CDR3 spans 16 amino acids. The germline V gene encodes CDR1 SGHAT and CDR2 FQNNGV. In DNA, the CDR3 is TGTGCCAGCAGCTTCCCTCTAGAAAGGGGTGGAGAGACCCAGTACTTC. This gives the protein CASSFPLERGGETQYF.

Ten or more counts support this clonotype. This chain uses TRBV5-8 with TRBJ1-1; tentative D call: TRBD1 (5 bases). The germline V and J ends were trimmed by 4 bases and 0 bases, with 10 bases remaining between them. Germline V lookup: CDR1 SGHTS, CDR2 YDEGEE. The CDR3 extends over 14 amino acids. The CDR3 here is CASSRRDMNTEAFF. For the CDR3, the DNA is TGTGCCAGCAGCCGCAGGGATATGAACACTGAAGCTTTCTTT. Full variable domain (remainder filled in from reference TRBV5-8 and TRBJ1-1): EAGVTQSPTHLIKTRGQQATLRCSPISGHTSVYWYQQALGLGLQFLLWYDEGEERNRGNFPPRFSGRQFPNYSSELNVNALELEDSALYLCASSRRDMNTEAFFGQGTRLTVV.

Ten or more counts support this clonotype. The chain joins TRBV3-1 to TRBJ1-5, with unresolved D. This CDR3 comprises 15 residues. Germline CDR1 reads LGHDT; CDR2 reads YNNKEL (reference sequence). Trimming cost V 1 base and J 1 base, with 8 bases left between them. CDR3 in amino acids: CASSQGRVSNQPQHF. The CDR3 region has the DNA TGTGCCAGCAGCCAAGGTAGGGTGAGCAATCAGCCCCAGCATTTT.

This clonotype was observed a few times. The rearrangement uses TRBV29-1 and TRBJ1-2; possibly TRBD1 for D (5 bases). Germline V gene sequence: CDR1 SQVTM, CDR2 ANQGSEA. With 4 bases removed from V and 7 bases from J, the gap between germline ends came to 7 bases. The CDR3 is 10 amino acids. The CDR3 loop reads CSVAGSGYTF. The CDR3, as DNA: TGCAGCGTTGCAGGGAGTGGCTACACCTTC.

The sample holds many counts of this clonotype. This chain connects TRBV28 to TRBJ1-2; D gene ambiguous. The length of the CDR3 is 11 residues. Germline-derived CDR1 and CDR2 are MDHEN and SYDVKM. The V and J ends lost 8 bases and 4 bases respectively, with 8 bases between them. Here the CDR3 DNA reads TGTGCCAGCGACGGAATCTATGGCTACACCTTC. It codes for CASDGIYGYTF.

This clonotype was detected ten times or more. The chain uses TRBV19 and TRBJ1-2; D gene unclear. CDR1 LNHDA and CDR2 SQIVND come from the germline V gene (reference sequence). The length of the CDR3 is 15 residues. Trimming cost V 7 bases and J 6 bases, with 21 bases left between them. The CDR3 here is CASNSAGSVVNGYTF. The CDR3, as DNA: TGTGCCAGTAATTCGGCCGGCAGTGTCGTTAATGGCTACACCTTC.

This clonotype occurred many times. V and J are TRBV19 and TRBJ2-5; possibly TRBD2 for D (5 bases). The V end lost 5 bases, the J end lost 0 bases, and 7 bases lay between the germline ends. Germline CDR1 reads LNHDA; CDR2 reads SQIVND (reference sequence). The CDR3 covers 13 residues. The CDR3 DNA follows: TGTGCCAGTAGTTATAGCGACCAAGAGACCCAGTACTTC. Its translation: CASSYSDQETQYF.

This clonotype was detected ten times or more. The CDR3 loop is CASSFRTGVGQPQHF. CDR3 coding DNA: TGTGCCAGCAGCTTCAGGACGGGGGTGGGCCAGCCCCAGCATTTT. This rearrangement joins TRBV7-2 to TRBJ1-5, with D maybe TRBD1 (5 bases). Germline V lookup: CDR1 SGHTA, CDR2 FQGNSA. V lost 3 bases, J lost 7 bases, and 16 bases lay in between. There are 15 residues in the CDR3.

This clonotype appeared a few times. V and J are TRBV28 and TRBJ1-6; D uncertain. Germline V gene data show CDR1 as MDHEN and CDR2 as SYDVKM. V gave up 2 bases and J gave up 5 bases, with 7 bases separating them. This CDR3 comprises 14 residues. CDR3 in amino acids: CASSLGSNNSPLHF. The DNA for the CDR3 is TGTGCCAGCAGTTTAGGCAGTAATAATTCACCCCTCCACTTT.

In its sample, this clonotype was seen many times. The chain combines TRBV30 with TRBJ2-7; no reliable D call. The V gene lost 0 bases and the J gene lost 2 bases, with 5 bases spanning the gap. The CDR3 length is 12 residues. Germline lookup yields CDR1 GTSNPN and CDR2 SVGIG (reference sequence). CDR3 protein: CAWSVATYEQYF. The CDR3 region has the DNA TGTGCCTGGAGTGTAGCCACCTACGAGCAGTACTTC.

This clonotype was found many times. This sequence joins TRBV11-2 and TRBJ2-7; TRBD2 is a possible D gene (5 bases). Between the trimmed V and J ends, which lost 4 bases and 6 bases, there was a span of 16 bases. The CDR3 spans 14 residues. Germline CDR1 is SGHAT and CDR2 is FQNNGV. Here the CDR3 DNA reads TGTGCCAGCAGCTCTTCGACTGGAGGAAGCGAGCAGTACTTC. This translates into CASSSSTGGSEQYF.

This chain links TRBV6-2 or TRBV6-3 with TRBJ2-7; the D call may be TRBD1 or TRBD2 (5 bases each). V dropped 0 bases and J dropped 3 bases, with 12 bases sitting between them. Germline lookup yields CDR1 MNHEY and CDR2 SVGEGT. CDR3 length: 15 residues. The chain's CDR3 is CASSYSSTEGYEQYF. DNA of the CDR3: TGTGCCAGCAGTTACTCGTCGACAGAGGGCTACGAGCAGTACTTC.

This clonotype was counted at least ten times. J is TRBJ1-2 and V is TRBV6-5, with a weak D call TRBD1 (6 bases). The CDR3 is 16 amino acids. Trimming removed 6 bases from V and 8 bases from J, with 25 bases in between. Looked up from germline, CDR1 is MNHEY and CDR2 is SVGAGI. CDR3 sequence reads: CASSLDVGRRGRGYTF. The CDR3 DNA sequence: TGTGCCAGCAGCCTAGACGTCGGGCGTAGGGGGAGAGGCTACACCTTC.

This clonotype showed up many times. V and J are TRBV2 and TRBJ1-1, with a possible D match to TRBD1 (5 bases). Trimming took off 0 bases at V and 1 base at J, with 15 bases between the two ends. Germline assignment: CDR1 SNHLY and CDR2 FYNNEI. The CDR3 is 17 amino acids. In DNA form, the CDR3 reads TGTGCCAGCAGTGAAGCGCTTTGGGGCGGAGGGAACACTGAAGCTTTCTTT. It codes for CASSEALWGGGNTEAFF.

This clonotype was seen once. CDR3 bases: TGTGCCAGCAGTTTTGACCATCAGATTGGAGAGACCCAGTACTTC. It codes for CASSFDHQIGETQYF. The chain combines TRBV27 with TRBJ2-5; D uncertain. The CDR3 spans 15 residues. CDR1 MNHEY and CDR2 SMNVEV come from the germline V gene (reference sequence). Trimming took 3 bases from V and 4 from J, leaving 15 bases between them.

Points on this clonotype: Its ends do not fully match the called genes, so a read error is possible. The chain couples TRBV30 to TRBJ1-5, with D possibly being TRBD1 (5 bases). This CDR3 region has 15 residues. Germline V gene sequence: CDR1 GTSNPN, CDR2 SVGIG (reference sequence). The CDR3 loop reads CVWSEGTYGNQPQHF. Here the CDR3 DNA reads TGCGTCTGGAGTGAGGGGACTTATGGCAATCAGCCCCAGCATTTT.

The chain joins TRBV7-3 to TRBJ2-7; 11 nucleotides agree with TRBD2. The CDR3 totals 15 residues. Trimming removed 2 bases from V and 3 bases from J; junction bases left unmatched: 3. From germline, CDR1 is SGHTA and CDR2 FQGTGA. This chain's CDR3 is CASSLGTSGVYEQYF. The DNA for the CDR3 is TGTGCCAGCAGCTTAGGGACTAGCGGAGTCTACGAGCAGTACTTC.

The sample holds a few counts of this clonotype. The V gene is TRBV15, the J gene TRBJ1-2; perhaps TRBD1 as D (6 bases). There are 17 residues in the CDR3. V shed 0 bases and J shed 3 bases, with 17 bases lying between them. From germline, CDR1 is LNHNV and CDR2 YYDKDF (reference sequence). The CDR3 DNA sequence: TGTGCCACCAGCAGAGATTTGCAGGGGAGTAGGGACTATGGCTACACCTTC. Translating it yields CATSRDLQGSRDYGYTF.

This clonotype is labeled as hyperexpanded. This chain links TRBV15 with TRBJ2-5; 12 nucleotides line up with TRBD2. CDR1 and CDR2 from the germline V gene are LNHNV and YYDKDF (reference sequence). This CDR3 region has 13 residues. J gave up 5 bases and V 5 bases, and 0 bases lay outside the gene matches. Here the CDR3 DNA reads TGTGCCACCAGCCTAGCGGGAGGGGAGACCCAGTACTTC. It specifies CATSLAGGETQYF.

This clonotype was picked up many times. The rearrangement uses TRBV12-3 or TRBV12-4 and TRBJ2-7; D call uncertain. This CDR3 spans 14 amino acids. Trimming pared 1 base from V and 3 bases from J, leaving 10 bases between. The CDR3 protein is CASSLGRLGYEQYF. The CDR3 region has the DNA TGTGCCAGCAGTTTAGGGCGGTTAGGCTACGAGCAGTACTTC.

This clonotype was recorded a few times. The CDR3 coding sequence is TGTGCCAGCACCCCCCTGACTAGCGGGATCTCCTACGAGCAGTACTTC. Encoded protein: CASTPLTSGISYEQYF. The chain has TRBV6-1 and TRBJ2-7; 11 nucleotides match TRBD2. The CDR3 runs to 16 residues. Losses at the gene ends were 7 bases for V and 0 bases for J; bases not matched to a gene: 8. The germline CDR1 and CDR2 sequences are MNHNS and SASEGT.

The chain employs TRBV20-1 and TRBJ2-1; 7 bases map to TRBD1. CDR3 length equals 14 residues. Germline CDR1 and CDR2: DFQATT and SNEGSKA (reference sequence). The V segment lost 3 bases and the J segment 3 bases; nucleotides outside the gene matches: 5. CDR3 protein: CSASWDRRYNEQFF. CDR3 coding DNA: TGCAGTGCTAGCTGGGACAGACGCTACAATGAGCAGTTCTTC.

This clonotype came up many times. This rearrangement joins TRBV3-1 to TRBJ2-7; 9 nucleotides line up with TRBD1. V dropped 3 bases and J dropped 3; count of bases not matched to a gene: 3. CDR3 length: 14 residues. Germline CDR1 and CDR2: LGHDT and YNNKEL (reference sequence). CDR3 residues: CASSHPDRGYEQYF. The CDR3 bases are TGTGCCAGCAGCCACCCGGACAGGGGCTACGAGCAGTACTTC.

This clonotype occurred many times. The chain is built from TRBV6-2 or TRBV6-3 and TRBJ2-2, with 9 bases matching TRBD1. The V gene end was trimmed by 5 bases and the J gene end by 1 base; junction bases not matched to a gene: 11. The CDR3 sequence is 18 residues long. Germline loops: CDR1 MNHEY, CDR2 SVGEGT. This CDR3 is CASSHNRGRGVNTGELFF. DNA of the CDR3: TGTGCCAGCAGTCACAACAGGGGGCGCGGAGTGAACACCGGGGAGCTGTTTTTT.

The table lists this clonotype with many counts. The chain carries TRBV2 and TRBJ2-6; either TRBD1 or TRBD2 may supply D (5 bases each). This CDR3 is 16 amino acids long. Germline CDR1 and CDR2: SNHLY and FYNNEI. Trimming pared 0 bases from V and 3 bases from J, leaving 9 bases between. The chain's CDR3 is CASSEARGSGANVLTF. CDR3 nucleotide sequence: TGTGCCAGCAGTGAAGCGAGGGGAAGTGGGGCCAACGTCCTGACTTTC.

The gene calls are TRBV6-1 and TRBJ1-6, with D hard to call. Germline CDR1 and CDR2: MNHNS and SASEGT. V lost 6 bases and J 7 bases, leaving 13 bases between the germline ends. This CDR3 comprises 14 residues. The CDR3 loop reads CASRTGSRNSPLHF. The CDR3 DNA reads TGTGCCAGCAGGACCGGGAGTAGGAATTCACCCCTCCACTTT.

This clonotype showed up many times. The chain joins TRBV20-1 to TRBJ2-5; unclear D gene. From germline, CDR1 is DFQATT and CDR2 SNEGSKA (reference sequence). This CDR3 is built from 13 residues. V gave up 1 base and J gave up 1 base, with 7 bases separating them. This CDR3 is CSARGPLQETQYF. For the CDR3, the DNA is TGCAGTGCTAGAGGTCCCCTCCAAGAGACCCAGTACTTC.